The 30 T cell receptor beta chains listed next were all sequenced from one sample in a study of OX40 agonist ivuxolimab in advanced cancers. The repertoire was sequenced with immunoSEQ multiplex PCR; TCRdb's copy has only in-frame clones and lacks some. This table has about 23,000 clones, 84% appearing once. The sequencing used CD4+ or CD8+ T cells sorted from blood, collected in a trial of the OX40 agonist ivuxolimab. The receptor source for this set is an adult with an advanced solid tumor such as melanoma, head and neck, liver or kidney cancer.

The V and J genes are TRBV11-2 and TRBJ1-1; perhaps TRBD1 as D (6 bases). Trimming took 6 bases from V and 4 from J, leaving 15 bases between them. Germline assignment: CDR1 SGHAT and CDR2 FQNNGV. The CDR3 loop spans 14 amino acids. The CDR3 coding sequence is TGTGCCAGCAGACAGACAGGAGAAGGCACTGAAGCTTTCTTT. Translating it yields CASRQTGEGTEAFF.

The CDR3 sequence: CASTKGGSNEKLFF. The CDR3 nucleotides are TGTGCCAGCACCAAAGGGGGGTCTAATGAAAAACTGTTTTTT. The rearrangement joins TRBV5-6 to TRBJ1-4; D is possibly TRBD1 (6 bases). This CDR3 is 14 amino acids long. Germline V CDR1 and CDR2: SGHDT, YYEEEE. V gave up 6 bases and J gave up 3 bases, with 12 bases separating them.

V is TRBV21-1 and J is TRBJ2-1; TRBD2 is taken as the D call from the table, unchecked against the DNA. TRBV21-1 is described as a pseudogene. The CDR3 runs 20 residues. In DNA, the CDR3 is TGTGCCAGCAGCAAAGGGGTTGAAAGTCGCGGGCCGAGCTCCTACAATGAGCAGTTCTTC. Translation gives CASSKGVESRGPSSYNEQFF.

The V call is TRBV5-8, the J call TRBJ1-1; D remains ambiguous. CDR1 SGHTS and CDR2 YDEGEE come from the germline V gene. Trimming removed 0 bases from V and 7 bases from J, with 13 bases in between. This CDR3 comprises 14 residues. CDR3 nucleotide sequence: TGTGCCAGCAGCTTGGTCCGATTTCAGGTTGAAGCTTTCTTT. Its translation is CASSLVRFQVEAFF. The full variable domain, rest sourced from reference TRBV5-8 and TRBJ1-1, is EAGVTQSPTHLIKTRGQQATLRCSPISGHTSVYWYQQALGLGLQFLLWYDEGEERNRGNFPPRFSGRQFPNYSSELNVNALELEDSALYLCASSLVRFQVEAFFGQGTRLTVV.

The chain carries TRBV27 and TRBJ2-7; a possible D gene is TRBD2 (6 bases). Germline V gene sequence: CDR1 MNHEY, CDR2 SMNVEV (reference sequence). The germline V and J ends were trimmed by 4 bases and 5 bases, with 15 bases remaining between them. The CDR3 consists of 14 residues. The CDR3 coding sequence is TGTGCCAGCAGTTGGGCGGGACGTAGCGACGAGCAGTACTTC. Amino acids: CASSWAGRSDEQYF.

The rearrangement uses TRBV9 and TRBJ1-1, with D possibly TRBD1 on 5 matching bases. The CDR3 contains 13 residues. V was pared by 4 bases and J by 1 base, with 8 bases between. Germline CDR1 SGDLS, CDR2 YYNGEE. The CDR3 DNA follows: TGTGCCAGCAGCTCGGGGGGGAACACTGAAGCTTTCTTT. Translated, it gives CASSSGGNTEAFF.

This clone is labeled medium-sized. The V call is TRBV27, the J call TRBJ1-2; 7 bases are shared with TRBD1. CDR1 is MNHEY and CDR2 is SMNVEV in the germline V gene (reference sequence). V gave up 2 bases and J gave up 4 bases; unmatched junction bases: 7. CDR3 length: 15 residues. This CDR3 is CASSLGQVIFYGYTF. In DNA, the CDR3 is TGTGCCAGCAGTTTAGGACAGGTTATTTTCTATGGCTACACCTTC.

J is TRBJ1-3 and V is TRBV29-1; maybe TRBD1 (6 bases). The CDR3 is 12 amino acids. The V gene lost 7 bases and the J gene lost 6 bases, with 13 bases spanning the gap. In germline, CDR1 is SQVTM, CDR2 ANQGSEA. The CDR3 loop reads CSAEGEANTIYF. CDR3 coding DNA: TGCAGCGCCGAGGGGGAGGCAAACACCATATATTTT.

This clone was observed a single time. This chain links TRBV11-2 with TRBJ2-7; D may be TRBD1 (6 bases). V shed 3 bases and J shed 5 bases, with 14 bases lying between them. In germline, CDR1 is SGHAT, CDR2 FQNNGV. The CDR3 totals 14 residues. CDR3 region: CASSFGQGLDEQYF. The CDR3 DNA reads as TGTGCCAGCAGCTTCGGGCAGGGGCTCGACGAGCAGTACTTC.

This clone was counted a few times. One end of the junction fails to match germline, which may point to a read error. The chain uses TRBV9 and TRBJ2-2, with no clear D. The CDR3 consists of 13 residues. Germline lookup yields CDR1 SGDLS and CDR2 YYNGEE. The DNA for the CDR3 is TGTGCCAGCAGCGTAGTTTTATCCGGCGAGCTGTTTTTT. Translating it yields CASSVVLSGELFF. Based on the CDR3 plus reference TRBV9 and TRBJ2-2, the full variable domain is DSGVTQTPKHLITATGQRVTLRCSPRSGDLSVYWYQQSLDQGLQFLIQYYNGEERAKGNILERFSAQQFPDLHSELNLSSLELGDSALYFCASSVVLSGELFFGEGSRLTVL.

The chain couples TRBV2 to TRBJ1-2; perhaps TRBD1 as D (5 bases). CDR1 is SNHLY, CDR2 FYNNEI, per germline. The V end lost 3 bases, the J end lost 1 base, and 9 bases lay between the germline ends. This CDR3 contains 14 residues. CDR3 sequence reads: CASSEGPFNYGYTF. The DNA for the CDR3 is TGTGCCAGCAGTGAGGGACCCTTTAACTATGGCTACACCTTC.

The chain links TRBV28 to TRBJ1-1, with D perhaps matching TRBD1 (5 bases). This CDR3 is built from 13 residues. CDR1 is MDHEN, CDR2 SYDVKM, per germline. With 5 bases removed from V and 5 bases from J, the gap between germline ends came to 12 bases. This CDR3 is CASSARGGTEAFF. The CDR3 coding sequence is TGTGCCAGCAGTGCCCGGGGGGGAACTGAAGCTTTCTTT. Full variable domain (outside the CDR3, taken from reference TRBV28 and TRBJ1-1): DVKVTQSSRYLVKRTGEKVFLECVQDMDHENMFWYRQDPGLGLRLIYFSYDVKMKEKGDIPEGYSVSREKKERFSLILESASTNQTSMYLCASSARGGTEAFFGQGTRLTVV.

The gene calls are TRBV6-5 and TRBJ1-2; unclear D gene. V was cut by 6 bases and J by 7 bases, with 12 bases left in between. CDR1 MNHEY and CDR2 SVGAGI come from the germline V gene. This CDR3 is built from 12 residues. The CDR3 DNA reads TGTGCCAGCAGGCCGACTTCTTCTGGCTACACCTTC. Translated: CASRPTSSGYTF.

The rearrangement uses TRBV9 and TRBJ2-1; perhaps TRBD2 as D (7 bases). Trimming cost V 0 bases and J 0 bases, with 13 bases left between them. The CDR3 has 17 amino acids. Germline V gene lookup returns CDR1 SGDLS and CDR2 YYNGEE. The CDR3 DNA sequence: TGTGCCAGCAGCGTAGGGGCGGGGGCTAGCTCCTACAATGAGCAGTTCTTC. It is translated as CASSVGAGASSYNEQFF.

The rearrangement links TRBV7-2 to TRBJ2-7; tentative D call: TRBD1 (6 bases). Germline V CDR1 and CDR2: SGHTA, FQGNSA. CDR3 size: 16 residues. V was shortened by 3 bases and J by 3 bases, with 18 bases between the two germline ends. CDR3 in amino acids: CASSLETTGNIYEQYF. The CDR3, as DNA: TGTGCCAGCAGCTTGGAAACTACAGGGAACATCTACGAGCAGTACTTC.

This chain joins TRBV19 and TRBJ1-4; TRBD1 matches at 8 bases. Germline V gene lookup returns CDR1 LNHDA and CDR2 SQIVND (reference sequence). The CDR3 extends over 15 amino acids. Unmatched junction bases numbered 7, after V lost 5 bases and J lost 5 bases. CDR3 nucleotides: TGTGCCAGTAGTGTTCGACAGGGGCGAAATGAAAAACTGTTTTTT. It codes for CASSVRQGRNEKLFF.

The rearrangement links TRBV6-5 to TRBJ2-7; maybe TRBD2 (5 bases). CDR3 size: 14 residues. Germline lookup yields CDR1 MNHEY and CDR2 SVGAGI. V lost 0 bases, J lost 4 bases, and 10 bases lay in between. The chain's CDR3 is CASSYSRAAYEQYF. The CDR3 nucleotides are TGTGCCAGCAGTTACTCGAGGGCGGCGTACGAGCAGTACTTC.

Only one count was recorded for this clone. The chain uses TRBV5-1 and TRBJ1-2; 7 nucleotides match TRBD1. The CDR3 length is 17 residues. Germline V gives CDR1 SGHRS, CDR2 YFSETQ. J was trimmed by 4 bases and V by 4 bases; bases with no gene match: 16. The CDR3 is CASSPNGGTGDTYGYTF. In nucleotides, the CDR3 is TGCGCCAGCAGCCCCAATGGGGGTACAGGGGACACCTATGGCTACACCTTC.

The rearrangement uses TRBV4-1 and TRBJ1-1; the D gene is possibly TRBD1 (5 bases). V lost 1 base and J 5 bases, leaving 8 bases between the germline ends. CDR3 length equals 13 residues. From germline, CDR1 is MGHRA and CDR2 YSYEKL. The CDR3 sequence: CASSQGGLTEAFF. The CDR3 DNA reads TGCGCCAGCAGCCAAGGGGGGTTGACTGAAGCTTTCTTT.

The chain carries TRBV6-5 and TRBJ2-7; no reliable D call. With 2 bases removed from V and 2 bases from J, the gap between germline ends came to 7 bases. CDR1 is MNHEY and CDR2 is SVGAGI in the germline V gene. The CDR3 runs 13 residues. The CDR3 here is CASSYAFTYEQYF. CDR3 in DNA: TGTGCCAGCAGTTACGCGTTCACCTACGAGCAGTACTTC.

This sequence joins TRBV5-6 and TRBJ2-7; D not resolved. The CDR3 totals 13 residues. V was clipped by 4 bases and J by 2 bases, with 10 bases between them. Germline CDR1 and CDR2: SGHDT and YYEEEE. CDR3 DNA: TGTGCCAGCAGCGAAGGTCAGGCCTACGAGCAGTACTTC. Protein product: CASSEGQAYEQYF.

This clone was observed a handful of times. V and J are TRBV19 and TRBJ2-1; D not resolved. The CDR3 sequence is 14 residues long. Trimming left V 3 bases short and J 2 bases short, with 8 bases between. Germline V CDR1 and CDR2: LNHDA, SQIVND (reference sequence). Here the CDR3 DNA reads TGTGCCAGTAGTATGGGCGGAACCTACAATGAGCAGTTCTTC. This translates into CASSMGGTYNEQFF. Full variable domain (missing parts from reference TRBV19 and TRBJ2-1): DGGITQSPKYLFRKEGQNVTLSCEQNLNHDAMYWYRQDPGQGLRLIYYSQIVNDFQKGDIAEGYSVSREKKESFPLTVTSAQKNPTAFYLCASSMGGTYNEQFFGPGTRLTVL.

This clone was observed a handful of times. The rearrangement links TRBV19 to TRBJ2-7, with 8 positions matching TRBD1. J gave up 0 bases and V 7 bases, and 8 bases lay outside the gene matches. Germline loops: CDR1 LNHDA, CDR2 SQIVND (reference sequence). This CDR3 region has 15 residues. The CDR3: CASKTRQGSSYEQYF. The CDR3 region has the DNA TGTGCCAGTAAAACGAGACAGGGGAGCTCCTACGAGCAGTACTTC.

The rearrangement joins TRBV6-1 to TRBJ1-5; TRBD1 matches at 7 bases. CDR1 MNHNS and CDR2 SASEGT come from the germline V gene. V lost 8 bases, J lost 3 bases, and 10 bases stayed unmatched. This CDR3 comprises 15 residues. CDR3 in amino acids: CASSAGGNPNQPQHF. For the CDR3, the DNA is TGTGCCAGCTCAGCAGGGGGTAACCCCAATCAGCCCCAGCATTTT.

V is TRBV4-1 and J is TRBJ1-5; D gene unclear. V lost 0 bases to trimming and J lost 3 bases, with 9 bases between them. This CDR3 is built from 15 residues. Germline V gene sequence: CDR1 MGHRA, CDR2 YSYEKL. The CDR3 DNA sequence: TGCGCCAGCAGCCAAGATACAGACCCCAATCAGCCCCAGCATTTT. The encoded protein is CASSQDTDPNQPQHF.

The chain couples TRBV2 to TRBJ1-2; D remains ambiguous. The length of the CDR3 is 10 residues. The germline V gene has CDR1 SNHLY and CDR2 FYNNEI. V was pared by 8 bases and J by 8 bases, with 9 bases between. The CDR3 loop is CASRWSGYTF. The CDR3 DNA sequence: TGTGCCAGCCGATGGAGCGGCTACACCTTC.

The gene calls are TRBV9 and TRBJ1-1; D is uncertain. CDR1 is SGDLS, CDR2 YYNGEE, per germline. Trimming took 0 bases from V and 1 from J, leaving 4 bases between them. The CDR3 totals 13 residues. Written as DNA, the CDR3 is TGTGCCAGCAGCGTAGAAGAGAACACTGAAGCTTTCTTT. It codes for CASSVEENTEAFF.

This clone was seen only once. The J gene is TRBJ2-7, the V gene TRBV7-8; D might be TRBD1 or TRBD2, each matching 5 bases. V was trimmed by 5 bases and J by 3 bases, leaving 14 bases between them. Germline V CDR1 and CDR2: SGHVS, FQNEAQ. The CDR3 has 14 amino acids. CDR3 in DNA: TGTGCCAGCAGCCCCCGGGACGGGATCTACGAGCAGTACTTC. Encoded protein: CASSPRDGIYEQYF.

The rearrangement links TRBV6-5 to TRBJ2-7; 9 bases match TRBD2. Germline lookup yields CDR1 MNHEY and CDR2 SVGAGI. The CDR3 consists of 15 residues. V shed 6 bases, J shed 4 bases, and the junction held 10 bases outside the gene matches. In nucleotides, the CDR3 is TGTGCCAGCAGGGATCCGGGACTAGCTTCTTACGAGCAGTACTTC. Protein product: CASRDPGLASYEQYF.

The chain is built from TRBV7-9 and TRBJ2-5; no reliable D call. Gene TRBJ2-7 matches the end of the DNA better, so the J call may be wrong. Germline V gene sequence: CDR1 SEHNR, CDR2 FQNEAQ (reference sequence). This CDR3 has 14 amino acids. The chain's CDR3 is CASSPREYSYEQYF. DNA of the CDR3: TGTGCCAGCAGCCCAAGGGAATACTCCTACGAGCAGTACTTC.